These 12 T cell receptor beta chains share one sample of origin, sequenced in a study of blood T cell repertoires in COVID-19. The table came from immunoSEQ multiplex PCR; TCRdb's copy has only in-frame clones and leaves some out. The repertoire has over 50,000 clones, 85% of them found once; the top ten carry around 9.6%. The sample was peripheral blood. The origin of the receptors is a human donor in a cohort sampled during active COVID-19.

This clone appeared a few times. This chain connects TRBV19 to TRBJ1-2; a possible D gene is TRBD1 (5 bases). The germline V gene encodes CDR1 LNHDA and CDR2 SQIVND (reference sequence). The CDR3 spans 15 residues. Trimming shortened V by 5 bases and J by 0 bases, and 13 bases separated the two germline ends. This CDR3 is CASSPKTEPNYGYTF. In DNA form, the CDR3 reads TGTGCCAGTAGTCCAAAGACAGAACCTAACTATGGCTACACCTTC. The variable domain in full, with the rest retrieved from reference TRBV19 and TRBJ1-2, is DGGITQSPKYLFRKEGQNVTLSCEQNLNHDAMYWYRQDPGQGLRLIYYSQIVNDFQKGDIAEGYSVSREKKESFPLTVTSAQKNPTAFYLCASSPKTEPNYGYTFGSGTRLTVV.

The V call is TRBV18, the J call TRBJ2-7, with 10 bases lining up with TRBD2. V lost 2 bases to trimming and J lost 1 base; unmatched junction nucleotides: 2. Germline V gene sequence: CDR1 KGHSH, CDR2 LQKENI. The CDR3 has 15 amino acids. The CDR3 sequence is CASSPSSGGSYEQYF. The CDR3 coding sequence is TGTGCCAGCTCACCATCTAGCGGGGGATCCTACGAGCAGTACTTC.

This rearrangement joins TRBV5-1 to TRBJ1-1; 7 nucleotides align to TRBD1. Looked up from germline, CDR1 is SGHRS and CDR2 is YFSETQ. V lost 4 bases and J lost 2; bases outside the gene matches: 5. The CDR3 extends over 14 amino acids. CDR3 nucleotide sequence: TGCGCCAGCAGCGCCGGGACAGCAAACACTGAAGCTTTCTTT. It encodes CASSAGTANTEAFF.

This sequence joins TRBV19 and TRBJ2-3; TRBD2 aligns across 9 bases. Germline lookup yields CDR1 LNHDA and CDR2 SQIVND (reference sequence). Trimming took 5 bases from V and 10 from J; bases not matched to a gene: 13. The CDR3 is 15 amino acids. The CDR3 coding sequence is TGTGCCAGTAGTGTAGGGACTAGCCTGTTGCCTTCGCAGTATTTT. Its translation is CASSVGTSLLPSQYF.

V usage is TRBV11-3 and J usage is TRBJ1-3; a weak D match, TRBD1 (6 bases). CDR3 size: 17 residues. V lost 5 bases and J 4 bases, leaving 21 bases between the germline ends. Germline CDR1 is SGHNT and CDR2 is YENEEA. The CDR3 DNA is TGTGCCAGCAGCACCCCTTGGGGGCCATCCCCGGGAAACACCATATATTTT. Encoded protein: CASSTPWGPSPGNTIYF. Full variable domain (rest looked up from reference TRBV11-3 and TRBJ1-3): EAGVVQSPRYKIIEKKQPVAFWCNPISGHNTLYWYLQNLGQGPELLIRYENEEAVDDSQLPKDRFSAERLKGVDSTLKIQPAELGDSAVYLCASSTPWGPSPGNTIYFGEGSWLTVV.

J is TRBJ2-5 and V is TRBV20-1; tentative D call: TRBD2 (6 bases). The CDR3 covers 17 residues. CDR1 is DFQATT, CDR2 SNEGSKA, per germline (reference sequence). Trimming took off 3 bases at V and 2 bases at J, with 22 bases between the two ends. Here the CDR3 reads CSASPSGAGYRQETQYF. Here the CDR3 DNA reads TGCAGTGCTAGTCCTTCGGGAGCGGGTTACCGACAAGAGACCCAGTACTTC.

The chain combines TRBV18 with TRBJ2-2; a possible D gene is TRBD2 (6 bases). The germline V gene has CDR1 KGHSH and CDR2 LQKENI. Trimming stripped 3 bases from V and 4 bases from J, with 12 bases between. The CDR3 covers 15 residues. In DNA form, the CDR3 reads TGTGCCAGCTCACCCAGTGCCGGGAGCACCGGGGAGCTGTTTTTT. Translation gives CASSPSAGSTGELFF.

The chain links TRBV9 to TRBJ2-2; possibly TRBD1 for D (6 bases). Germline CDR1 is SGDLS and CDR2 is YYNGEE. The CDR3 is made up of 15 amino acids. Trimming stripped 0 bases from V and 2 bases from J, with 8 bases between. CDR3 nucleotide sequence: TGTGCCAGCAGCGTAGCAGGGGCCAACACCGGGGAGCTGTTTTTT. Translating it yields CASSVAGANTGELFF.

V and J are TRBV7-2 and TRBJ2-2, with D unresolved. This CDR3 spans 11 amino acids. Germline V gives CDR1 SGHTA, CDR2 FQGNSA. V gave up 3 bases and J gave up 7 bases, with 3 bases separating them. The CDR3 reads CASSFVGELFF. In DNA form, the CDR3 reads TGTGCCAGCAGCTTCGTCGGGGAGCTGTTTTTT.

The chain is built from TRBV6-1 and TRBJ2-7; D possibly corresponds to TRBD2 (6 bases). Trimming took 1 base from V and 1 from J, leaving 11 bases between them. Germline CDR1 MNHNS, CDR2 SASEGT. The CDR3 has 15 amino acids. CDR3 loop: CASSEVGGESYEQYF. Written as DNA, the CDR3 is TGTGCCAGCAGTGAAGTGGGGGGAGAGTCCTACGAGCAGTACTTC.

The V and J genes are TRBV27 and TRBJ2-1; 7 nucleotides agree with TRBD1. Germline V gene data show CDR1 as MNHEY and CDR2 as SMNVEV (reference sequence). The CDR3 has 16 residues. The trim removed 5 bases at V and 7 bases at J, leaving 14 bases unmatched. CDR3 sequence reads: CASSTLRDSYGNEQFF. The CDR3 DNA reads TGTGCCAGCAGTACCCTCCGGGACAGCTACGGGAATGAGCAGTTCTTC.

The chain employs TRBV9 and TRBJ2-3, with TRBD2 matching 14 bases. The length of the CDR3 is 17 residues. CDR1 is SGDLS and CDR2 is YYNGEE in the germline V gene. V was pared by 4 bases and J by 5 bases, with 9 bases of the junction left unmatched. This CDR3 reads CASSPHWTSGRKDTQYF. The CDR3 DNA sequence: TGTGCCAGCAGCCCCCACTGGACTAGCGGGAGGAAAGATACGCAGTATTTT.